These 9 T cell receptor beta chains originate from one sample sequenced in a study of blood T cell repertoires in COVID-19. The protocol was immunoSEQ multiplex PCR, while the TCRdb copy is restricted to in-frame clones and leaves out a portion. The repertoire includes approximately 300,000 clones, 85% to 90% of them detected once, and roughly 5% sits in the top ten. Sequencing used peripheral blood. Receptors originate from a middle-aged man with acute or convalescent COVID-19.

This chain links TRBV10-3 with TRBJ2-7; TRBD2 agrees at 8 bases. CDR1 is ENHRY and CDR2 is SYGVKD in the germline V gene. This CDR3 contains 15 residues. The ends lost 3 bases at V and 7 bases at J; junction bases unmatched: 11. The CDR3 bases are TGTGCCATCAGTGACACCGGGACTAGGAGTTTGGAGCAGTACTTC. As protein: CAISDTGTRSLEQYF.

This chain uses TRBV9 with TRBJ2-7, with TRBD1 matching over 7 bases. The CDR3 has 12 residues. The J segment lost 3 bases and the V segment lost 4 bases, leaving 1 base of the junction unmatched. Germline lookup yields CDR1 SGDLS and CDR2 YYNGEE. CDR3 coding DNA: TGTGCCAGCAGCCGACAGGGCTACGAGCAGTACTTC. The encoded protein is CASSRQGYEQYF.

V and J are TRBV11-2 and TRBJ1-6, with D perhaps matching TRBD1 (5 bases). V lost 0 bases and J 9 bases, leaving 12 bases between the germline ends. This CDR3 has 15 amino acids. The germline CDR1 and CDR2 sequences are SGHAT and FQNNGV. This CDR3 reads CASSLDPPGVSPLHF. DNA of the CDR3: TGTGCCAGCAGCTTAGATCCGCCGGGGGTTTCACCCCTCCACTTT.

The gene calls are TRBV7-3 and TRBJ2-4; 8 bases map to TRBD2. V gave up 5 bases and J gave up 12 bases; unmatched junction bases: 12. The CDR3 totals 14 residues. CDR1 and CDR2 (germline): SGHTA, FQGTGA. CDR3 protein: CASSPRLACLGQYF. CDR3 bases: TGTGCCAGCAGCCCTCGACTAGCGTGCTTAGGTCAGTACTTC.

The chain joins TRBV6-5 to TRBJ2-7, with 8 positions matching TRBD1. V shed 7 bases and J 3 bases; nucleotides not matched to a gene: 8. CDR1 is MNHEY and CDR2 is SVGAGI in the germline V gene. This CDR3 is 14 amino acids long. The chain's CDR3 is CASKATGAYYEQYF. CDR3 nucleotides: TGTGCCAGCAAAGCGACAGGGGCCTACTACGAGCAGTACTTC.

V is TRBV5-1 and J is TRBJ2-7; D perhaps matches TRBD2 (6 bases). V lost 1 base and J 3 bases, leaving 11 bases between the germline ends. CDR1 is SGHRS and CDR2 is YFSETQ in the germline V gene. The CDR3 runs to 14 residues. The CDR3 region has the DNA TGCGCCAGCAGCTTGATGGTGGGGGGCTACGAGCAGTACTTC. Amino acid sequence: CASSLMVGGYEQYF.

The rearrangement uses TRBV4-1 and TRBJ2-7; D gene uncertain. Trimming removed 0 bases from V and 4 bases from J, with 10 bases in between. Germline loops: CDR1 MGHRA, CDR2 YSYEKL. The CDR3 has 14 residues. The CDR3 DNA follows: TGCGCCAGCAGCCAAGATCCAGACTTATACGAGCAGTACTTC. Protein: CASSQDPDLYEQYF.

V is TRBV29-1 and J is TRBJ2-7, with D uncertain. CDR1 is SQVTM and CDR2 is ANQGSEA in the germline V gene. The CDR3 loop spans 12 amino acids. The V end was cut by 5 bases, the J end by 0 bases, with 8 bases between. The CDR3: CSVHMNSYEQYF. CDR3 sequence (DNA): TGCAGCGTTCACATGAACTCCTACGAGCAGTACTTC.

The V and J genes are TRBV6-6 and TRBJ1-6; D unresolved. Trimming pared 2 bases from V and 15 bases from J, leaving 17 bases between. Per the germline V gene, CDR1 is MNHNY and CDR2 is SVGAGI (reference sequence). The CDR3 is made up of 14 amino acids. CDR3 in DNA: TGTGCCAGCAGTTACACCGGGAGTGATACACTCCTCCACTTT. It is translated as CASSYTGSDTLLHF.